The entry below gives a single T cell receptor (beta chain) sequence along with its context. This clonotype was seen just once. There is no known antigen for this receptor. Per-base qualities were not stored, and no clone one base away is much larger. Donors were 35 to 40 systemically healthy Caucasian individuals from Russia aged 6 to 90 years. Each donor gave about 9.7 milliliters of peripheral blood, drawn into EDTA-treated Vacutainer tubes. PBMCs were isolated by Ficoll-Paque density-gradient centrifugation, with at least 6 million obtained per sample. Trizol reagent was used to extract total RNA from PBMCs, with at least 5 micrograms per sample. For every donor, an aliquot of PBMCs went through flow cytometry to measure the percentages of naive CD45RAhigh/CD27high T cells. The library was generated by 5' RACE. The sequencing machine was an Illumina HiSeq 2500. A second PCR of roughly 7 to 12 cycles was performed with a sample-barcoded 5' primer and a J-beta primer mix. Each TCR beta cDNA molecule received a unique molecular identifier from a template-switch 5' adaptor carrying 12 random nucleotides. At least 2.5 million CDR3-containing paired-end reads were obtained from each sample. First-strand cDNA synthesis was performed from all RNA using the Mint cDNA synthesis kit, with priming by a TRBC-specific oligonucleotide. Following uracil-DNA glycosylase treatment, all cDNA underwent a first 18-cycle PCR with the universal primers M1SS and BC2_uni_R. Per the original workflow: Normalization of each sample was performed by random selection of 1 million high-quality reads, each carrying a distinct molecular identifier. Instead of being binned into consensus sequences, reads that shared molecular identifiers were thrown out. MiTCR, with a Q25 quality threshold and the strictest error-elimination algorithm, was used for CDR3 identification, clonotype clustering and error correction. Lower-bound total TCR beta diversity was estimated with a nonparametric unseen species model using Euler transformation. The raw public data were reprocessed by TCRdb itself: fastp quality trimming at Q25, MiXCR clonotype calling, in-frame beta chains only. For every CDR3 protein sequence, its rows merge into one entry that carries the most common genes and DNA. These V and J calls originate from TCRdb's pipeline instead of the authors' own analysis. This sample lists roughly 730,000 distinct CDR3 sequences; around 50% were detected once. The top ten hold more than 25% of the sample.

The data are from a study of blood T cells in healthy people across ages (dated by TCRdb to 2013 to 2016). The study in broad terms: In model experiments, roughly one uniquely barcoded TCR beta cDNA molecule per two T cells was captured by template switching. The study measured age-related changes in TCR beta repertoire diversity using deep sequencing normalized with unique cDNA molecular identifiers. The donors were divided into four age groups: young (average around 17 years), middle-aged (roughly 42), aged (roughly 66) and long-lived (more than 75). To avoid experimental bias, donors of different ages were randomly spread across the sequencing lanes. For two donors (one aged 18 to 30 and one aged 80 or older), the study analyzed two additional independent replicas of 1 million unique cDNA reads from the same blood draw.

Broad study findings and their caveats: Conclusive comparison of naive and antigen-experienced compartments was prevented by the profiling of bulk unsorted PBMCs. Donor CMV infection status was unknown, potentially confounding age-related changes in expanded clonotypes. The long-lived group showed more naive CD4+ T cells, fewer expanded clones and increased TCR diversity than the aged group, suggesting age selection. Observed TCR beta diversity per million T cells fell roughly linearly with age, and a significant reduction was already apparent by age about 43. Estimates of total diversity based on one million sequenced T cells were regarded as lower bounds and as underestimates. Observed TCR beta diversity correlated strongly with the percentage of naive T cells measured by flow cytometry.

V drops 5 bases and J drops 1 base, leaving 13 bases in between. Counted from cysteine to phenylalanine, this CDR3 has 15 amino acids. The kept DNA is CDR3 alone, 45 bases in frame from the first base. CDR1 MNHNY and CDR2 SVGAGI were looked up in the germline V gene (reference sequence). In this chain, TRBV6-6 is recombined with TRBJ2-3, with a weak D call of TRBD1 (5 bases match). The sequence was obtained from a middle-aged man in good health. The specimen was blood. The DNA sequence is TGTGCCAGCAGTGGTAACAGGTTTGGCACAGATACGCAGTATTTT. Its translation is CASSGNRFGTDTQYF.